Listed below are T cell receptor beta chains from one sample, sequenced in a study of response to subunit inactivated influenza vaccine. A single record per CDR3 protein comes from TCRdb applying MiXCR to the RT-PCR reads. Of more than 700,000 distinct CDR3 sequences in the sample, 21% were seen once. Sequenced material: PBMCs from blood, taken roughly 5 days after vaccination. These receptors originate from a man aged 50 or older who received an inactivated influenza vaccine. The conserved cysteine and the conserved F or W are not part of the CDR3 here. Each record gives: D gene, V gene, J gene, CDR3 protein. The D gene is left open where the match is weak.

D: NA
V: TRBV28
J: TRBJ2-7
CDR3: ASSFVSGSSYEQY

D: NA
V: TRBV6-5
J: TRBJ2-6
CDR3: ASSYISSSTQPGANVLT

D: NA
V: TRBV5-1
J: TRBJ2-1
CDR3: ASSRRAQNEQF

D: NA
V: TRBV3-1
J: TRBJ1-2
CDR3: ASSPGFWGASYGYT

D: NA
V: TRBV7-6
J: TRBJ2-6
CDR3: ASTPDSSGANVLT

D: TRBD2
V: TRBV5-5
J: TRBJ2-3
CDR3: ASSLVSGSTDTQY

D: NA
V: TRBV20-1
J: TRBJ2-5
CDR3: SPGRGLTQY

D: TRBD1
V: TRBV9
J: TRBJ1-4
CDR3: ASSVAPDRGEKLF

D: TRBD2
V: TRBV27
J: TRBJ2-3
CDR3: ASSLGTSGISDTQY

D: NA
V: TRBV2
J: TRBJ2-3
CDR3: ASSVLVADTQY

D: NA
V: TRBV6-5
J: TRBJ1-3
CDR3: ASSYSLGVGNTIY

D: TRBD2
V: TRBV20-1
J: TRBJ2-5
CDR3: SARDLRGGQETQY

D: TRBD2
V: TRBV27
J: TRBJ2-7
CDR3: ASSSGTSGRLMSYEQY

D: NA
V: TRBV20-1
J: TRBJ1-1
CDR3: SASKTSTEAF

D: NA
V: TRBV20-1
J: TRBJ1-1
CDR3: SARTRDTEAF

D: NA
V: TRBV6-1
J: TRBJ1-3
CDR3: ASRPSSGNTIY

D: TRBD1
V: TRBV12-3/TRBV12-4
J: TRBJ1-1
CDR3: ASSKGARGHTEAF

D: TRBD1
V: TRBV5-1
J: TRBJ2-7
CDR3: ASSGIQGYEQY

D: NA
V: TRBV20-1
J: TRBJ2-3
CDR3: SARRRGSTDTQY

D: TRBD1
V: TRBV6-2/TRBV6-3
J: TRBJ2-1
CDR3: ASSLRGQGAWNEQF

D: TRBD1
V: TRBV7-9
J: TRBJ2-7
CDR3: ASSSAPRGQGPYEQY

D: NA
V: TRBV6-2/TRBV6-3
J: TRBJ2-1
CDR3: ASSSPAGGLRHEQF

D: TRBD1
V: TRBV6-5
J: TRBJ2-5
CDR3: ASSSRDRGLRETQY

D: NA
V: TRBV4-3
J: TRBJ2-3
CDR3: ASSQAGAPSSTDTQY

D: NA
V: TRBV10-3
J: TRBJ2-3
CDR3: AISGSQIGKPGPLATDTQY

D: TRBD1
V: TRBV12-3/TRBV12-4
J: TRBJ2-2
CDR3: ASSDRGATGELF

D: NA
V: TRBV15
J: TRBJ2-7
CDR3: ATSRGVPTSYEQY

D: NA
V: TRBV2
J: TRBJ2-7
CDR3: ASSEFQPPTEQY

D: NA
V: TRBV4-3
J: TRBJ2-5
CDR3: ASSQDFPGTQETQY

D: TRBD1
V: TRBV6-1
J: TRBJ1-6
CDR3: ASSLLTGYNSPLH

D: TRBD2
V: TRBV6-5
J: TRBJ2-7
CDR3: ASSYNGGGTSEQY

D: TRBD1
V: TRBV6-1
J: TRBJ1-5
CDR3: ASRVDRDQPQH

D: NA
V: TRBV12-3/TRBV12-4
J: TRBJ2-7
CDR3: ASSPGIRYEQY

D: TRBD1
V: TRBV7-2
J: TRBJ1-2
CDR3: ASSGRDRVYGYT

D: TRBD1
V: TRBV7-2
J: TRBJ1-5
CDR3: ASSFIGQGNQPQH

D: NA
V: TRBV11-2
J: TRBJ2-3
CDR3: ASSFRGLDTQY

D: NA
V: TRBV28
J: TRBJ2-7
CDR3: ASSLLPDSSYEQY

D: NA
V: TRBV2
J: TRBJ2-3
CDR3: ASSHVDSFSTDTQY

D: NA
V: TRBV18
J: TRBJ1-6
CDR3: ASSPNVGGNSPLH

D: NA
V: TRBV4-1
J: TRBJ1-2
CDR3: ASSHEFSGYT

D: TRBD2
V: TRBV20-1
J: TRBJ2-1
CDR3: SARREYNEQF

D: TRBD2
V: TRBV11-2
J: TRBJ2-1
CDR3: ASSYTSGSHNEQF